Presented here are 11 T cell receptor beta chains from one specimen sequenced in a study of T cell repertoires in cytomegalovirus infection. TCRdb used MiXCR to reprocess the reads, holding one entry per CDR3 protein. The sample shows 230,000 or so distinct CDR3 sequences, more than 15% of them seen only once. The sample consisted of CD8+ T cells from PBMCs. Source of these receptors: a human donor in good health (CMV status not recorded). Some clones in this sample may be carry-over from other donors' samples.

The rearrangement links TRBV4-3 to TRBJ2-5; 8 positions agree with TRBD1. V gave up 0 bases and J gave up 3 bases; unmatched junction bases: 6. CDR1 and CDR2 from the germline V gene are LGHNA and YSLEER. The CDR3 totals 16 residues. CDR3 residues: CASSQEPRTGKETQYF. CDR3 DNA: TGCGCCAGCAGCCAAGAACCCCGGACAGGGAAAGAGACCCAGTACTTC.

The V call is TRBV12-3 or TRBV12-4, the J call TRBJ2-5; D is unclear. Trimming stripped 3 bases from V and 1 base from J, with 9 bases between. The CDR3 is 14 amino acids. The DNA for the CDR3 is TGTGCCAGCAGTTTCGGTCAGCTCCAAGAGACCCAGTACTTC. This translates into CASSFGQLQETQYF.

Many counts were recorded for this clonotype. J is TRBJ2-7 and V is TRBV6-5, with 7 positions matching TRBD1. V gave up 7 bases and J gave up 3 bases; unmatched junction bases: 12. The CDR3 is made up of 15 amino acids. The germline gives CDR1 MNHEY, CDR2 SVGAGI. The CDR3 nucleotides are TGTGCCAGCACCCCGGTCTCAGGGGGTCACTACGAGCAGTACTTC. Translated, it gives CASTPVSGGHYEQYF.

J is TRBJ2-3 and V is TRBV12-3 or TRBV12-4; D uncertain. V was shortened by 3 bases and J by 2 bases, with 15 bases between the two germline ends. There are 16 residues in the CDR3. CDR3 bases: TGTGCCAGCAGTTTGGGTATGGGTACTAACACAGATACGCAGTATTTT. Its protein product is CASSLGMGTNTDTQYF.

This chain connects TRBV6-5 to TRBJ2-2; D unclear. Trimming shortened V by 2 bases and J by 2 bases, and 6 bases separated the two germline ends. The CDR3 has 14 amino acids. The germline V gene encodes CDR1 MNHEY and CDR2 SVGAGI. CDR3 region: CASSYGDNTGELFF. The CDR3 DNA follows: TGTGCCAGCAGTTACGGGGATAACACCGGGGAGCTGTTTTTT.

The chain carries TRBV5-1 and TRBJ1-3; a weak D match, TRBD1 (5 bases). The V end lost 1 base, the J end lost 1 base, and 15 bases lay between the germline ends. The CDR3 is 17 amino acids. Germline V gene data show CDR1 as SGHRS and CDR2 as YFSETQ. CDR3 sequence: CASSLLPPQVSGNTIYF. The DNA of the CDR3 is TGCGCCAGCAGCTTGCTTCCGCCACAGGTTTCTGGAAACACCATATATTTT. Full variable domain (rest looked up from reference TRBV5-1 and TRBJ1-3): KAGVTQTPRYLIKTRGQQVTLSCSPISGHRSVSWYQQTPGQGLQFLFEYFSETQRNKGNFPGRFSGRQFSNSRSEMNVSTLELGDSALYLCASSLLPPQVSGNTIYFGEGSWLTVV.

Only a few counts were recorded for this clonotype. The chain employs TRBV6-8 and TRBJ2-7; D unresolved. Looked up from germline, CDR1 is MNHGY and CDR2 is SAAAGT. Trimming took off 8 bases at V and 0 bases at J, with 11 bases between the two ends. The CDR3 loop spans 13 amino acids. The CDR3 loop reads CASGVRSSYEQYF. In nucleotides, the CDR3 is TGTGCCAGCGGGGTTAGGAGCTCCTACGAGCAGTACTTC.

This clonotype was seen repeatedly, ten times or more. The chain recombines TRBV7-9 with TRBJ2-7; TRBD2 might be the D (6 bases). CDR1 is SEHNR, CDR2 FQNEAQ, per germline (reference sequence). Deletions cut 1 base from V and 3 bases from J, with 34 bases between. This CDR3 region has 22 residues. CDR3 DNA: TGTGCCAGCAGCTTAGAAACTACCGGAGGAGGGGAGCGCCCACGGAAACGCTACGAGCAGTACTTC. This gives the protein CASSLETTGGGERPRKRYEQYF.

This clonotype was seen ten or more times. This chain uses TRBV7-9 with TRBJ2-1, with D unresolved. CDR1 is SEHNR and CDR2 is FQNEAQ in the germline V gene (reference sequence). V dropped 5 bases and J dropped 10 bases, with 12 bases sitting between them. There are 12 residues in the CDR3. The CDR3: CASSPRKKEQFF. In DNA, the CDR3 is TGTGCCAGCAGCCCCCGGAAGAAGGAGCAGTTCTTC.

The chain joins TRBV5-5 to TRBJ2-3; 8 nucleotides align to TRBD1. Germline V gene lookup returns CDR1 SGHKS and CDR2 YYEKEE (reference sequence). With V trimmed by 4 bases and J by 0 bases, 4 bases remained unmatched. The CDR3 extends over 15 amino acids. CDR3 region: CASSPTGDSTDTQYF. The CDR3 coding sequence is TGTGCCAGCAGCCCGACAGGGGATAGCACAGATACGCAGTATTTT.

Here the CDR3 reads CASSATGTVKAFF. The CDR3 DNA is TGTGCCAGCAGTGCCACCGGGACAGTGAAAGCTTTCTTT. This chain uses TRBV12-3 or TRBV12-4 with TRBJ1-1; 7 bases map to TRBD1. The CDR3 is made up of 13 amino acids. Losses at the gene ends were 5 bases for V and 9 bases for J; bases not matched to a gene: 9.